The clone carrying this T cell receptor beta chain appeared once. The data were obtained in a study of neoadjuvant anti-PD-1 for oral cavity cancer. The method was immunoSEQ multiplex PCR; TCRdb's version includes in-frame clones alone and lacks a portion of them. Here the sample spans 15,000 to 20,000 clones, about two thirds being singletons. The V and J ends lost 6 bases and 1 base respectively, with 4 bases between them. Per the germline V gene, CDR1 is MDHEN and CDR2 is SYDVKM. This CDR3 contains 12 residues. No culture or expansion preceded analysis of these blood cells. Sequenced here: PBMCs, sampled before nivolumab (anti-PD-1) treatment. The J gene is TRBJ1-3, the V gene TRBV28; unclear D gene. The TCR comes from a person aged 40 to 85 with oral cavity squamous cell carcinoma. The DNA of the CDR3 is TGTGCCAGCAGCTTGTCTGGAAACACCATATATTTT. Translating gives CASSLSGNTIYF.